The table lists the clone carrying this T cell receptor (beta chain) with a few counts. Its antigen is as yet unknown. The J segment lost 11 bases and the V segment lost 2 bases, leaving 7 bases of the junction unmatched. The V gene's germline CDR1 is MDHEN and CDR2 SYDVKM. This CDR3 has 13 amino acids. The data stem from a study of response to subunit inactivated influenza vaccine. Overall study results and limits: It was the authors' suggestion that each seasonal influenza vaccination recruits few new T cells.

TCRdb ran MiXCR on the RT-PCR reads and lists one entry per CDR3 protein. This table holds over 750,000 distinct CDR3 sequences, about 20% found once. The sequence derives from a man aged 50 to 59 who received an inactivated influenza vaccine. The source was PBMCs from blood, collected about 5 days after vaccination. V is TRBV28 and J is TRBJ1-1; 8 bases are shared with TRBD1. The CDR3, as DNA: TGTGCCAGCAGTTTAGACAGGGGACTTACGGCTTTCTTT. It encodes CASSLDRGLTAFF. The entire variable domain, with the rest obtained from reference TRBV28 and TRBJ1-1, is as follows: DVKVTQSSRYLVKRTGEKVFLECVQDMDHENMFWYRQDPGLGLRLIYFSYDVKMKEKGDIPEGYSVSREKKERFSLILESASTNQTSMYLCASSLDRGLTAFFGQGTRLTVV.